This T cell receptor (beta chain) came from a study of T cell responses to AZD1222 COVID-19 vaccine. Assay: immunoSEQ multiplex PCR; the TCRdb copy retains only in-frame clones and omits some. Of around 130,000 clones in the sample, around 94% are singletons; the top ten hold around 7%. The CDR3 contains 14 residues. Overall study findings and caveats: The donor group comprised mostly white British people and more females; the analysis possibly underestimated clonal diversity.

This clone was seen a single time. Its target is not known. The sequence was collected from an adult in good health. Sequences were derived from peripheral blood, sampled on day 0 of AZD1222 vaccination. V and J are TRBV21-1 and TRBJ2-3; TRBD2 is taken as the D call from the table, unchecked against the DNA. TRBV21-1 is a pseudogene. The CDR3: CASSKKSGKDTQYF. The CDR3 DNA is TGTGCCAGCAGCAAGAAAAGCGGGAAAGACACGCAGTATTTT.